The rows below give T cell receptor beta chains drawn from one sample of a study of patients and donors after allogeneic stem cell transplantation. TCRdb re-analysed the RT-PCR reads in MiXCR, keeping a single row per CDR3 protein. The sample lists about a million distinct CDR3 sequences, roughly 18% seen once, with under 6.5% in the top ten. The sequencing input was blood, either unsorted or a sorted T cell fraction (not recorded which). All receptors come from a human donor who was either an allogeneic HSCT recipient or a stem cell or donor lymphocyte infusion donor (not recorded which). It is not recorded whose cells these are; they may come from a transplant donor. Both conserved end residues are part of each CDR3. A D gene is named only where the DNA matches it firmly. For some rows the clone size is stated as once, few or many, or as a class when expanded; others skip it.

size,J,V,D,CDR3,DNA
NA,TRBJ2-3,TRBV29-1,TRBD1,CSVMGQGYTDTQYF,TGCAGCGTAATGGGACAGGGATACACAGATACGCAGTATTTT
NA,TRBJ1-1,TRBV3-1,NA,CASSHFRQMNTEAFF,TGTGCCAGCAGCCATTTTCGGCAGATGAACACTGAAGCTTTCTTT
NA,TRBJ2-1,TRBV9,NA,CASSVVGTSHDEQFF,TGTGCCAGCAGCGTAGTAGGGACCAGCCACGATGAGCAGTTCTTC
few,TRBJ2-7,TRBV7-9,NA,CASSLSPSAPIEQYF,TGTGCCAGCAGCTTAAGTCCTTCGGCTCCCATCGAGCAGTACTTC
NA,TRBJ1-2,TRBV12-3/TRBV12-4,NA,CASTRGPYGYTF,TGTGCCAGCACCAGGGGACCCTATGGCTACACCTTC
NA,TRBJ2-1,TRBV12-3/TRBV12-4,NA,CASSAGQRLSYNEQFF,TGTGCCAGCAGCGCGGGACAGCGACTGTCCTACAATGAGCAGTTCTTC
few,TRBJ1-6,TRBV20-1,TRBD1,CSARSGQGWNSPLHF,TGCAGTGCTAGATCCGGACAGGGTTGGAATTCACCCCTCCACTTT
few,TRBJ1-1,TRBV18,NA,CASSPSSENTEAFF,TGTGCCAGCTCACCCTCTAGTGAGAACACTGAAGCTTTCTTT
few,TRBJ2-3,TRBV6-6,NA,CATDRASTDTQYF,TGTGCCACCGACCGTGCTAGCACAGATACGCAGTATTTT
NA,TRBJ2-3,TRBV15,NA,CATSRDPGDTQYF,TGTGCCACCAGCAGAGATCCGGGGGATACGCAGTATTTT
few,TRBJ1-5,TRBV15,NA,CATSRAQVGQPQHF,TGTGCCACCAGCAGAGCCCAGGTGGGTCAGCCCCAGCATTTT
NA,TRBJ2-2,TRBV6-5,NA,CASSSGTLDVGELFF,TGTGCCAGCAGTTCCGGGACACTGGATGTCGGGGAGCTGTTTTTT
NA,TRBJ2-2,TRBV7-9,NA,CASSLKTAWETTGELFF,TGTGCCAGCAGCTTGAAAACAGCATGGGAAACCACCGGGGAGCTGTTTTTT
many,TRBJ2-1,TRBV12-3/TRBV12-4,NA,CASSLRGAFYNEQFF,TGTGCCAGCAGTTTAAGGGGGGCGTTCTACAATGAGCAGTTCTTC
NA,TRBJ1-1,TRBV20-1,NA,CSARDAGRRSTEAFF,TGCAGTGCTAGAGATGCCGGCAGGCGAAGCACTGAAGCTTTCTTT
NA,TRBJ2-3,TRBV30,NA,CAWSTPDPGVSDTQYF,TGTGCCTGGAGTACGCCCGACCCAGGGGTCTCAGATACGCAGTATTTT
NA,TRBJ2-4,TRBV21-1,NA,CASSKALGDIQYF,TGTGCCAGCAGCAAAGCGCTAGGGGACATTCAGTACTTC
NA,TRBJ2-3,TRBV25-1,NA,CASSGRVADTQYF,TGTGCCAGCAGTGGTAGGGTGGCAGATACGCAGTATTTT
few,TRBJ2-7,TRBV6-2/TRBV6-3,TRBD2,CASTPLTRGSGYEQYF,TGTGCCAGCACACCACTTACTCGCGGGAGCGGGTACGAGCAGTACTTC
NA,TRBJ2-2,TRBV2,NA,CASSTPSSLVVTGELFF,TGTGCCAGCAGCACTCCTAGTAGCTTGGTCGTCACCGGGGAGCTGTTTTTT
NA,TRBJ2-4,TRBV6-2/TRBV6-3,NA,CASSWGQPFDNIQYF,TGTGCCAGCAGTTGGGGGCAGCCGTTTGATAACATTCAGTACTTC
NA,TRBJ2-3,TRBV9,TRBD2,CASSIGTSVSTDTQYF,TGTGCCAGCAGTATTGGGACTAGCGTTAGCACAGATACGCAGTATTTT
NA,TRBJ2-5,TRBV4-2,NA,CASSFGPVQETQYF,TGTGCCAGCAGCTTCGGACCGGTACAAGAGACCCAGTACTTC
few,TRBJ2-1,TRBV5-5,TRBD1,CASSSRDRESSYNEQFF,TGTGCCAGCAGCTCCCGGGACAGAGAGTCTTCCTACAATGAGCAGTTCTTC
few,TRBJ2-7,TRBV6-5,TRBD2,CASSYLAGAGSYEQYF,TGTGCCAGCAGTTACCTAGCGGGGGCCGGGTCCTACGAGCAGTACTTC
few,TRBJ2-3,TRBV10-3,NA,CAAMDLFTDTQYF,TGTGCCGCGATGGATTTATTTACAGATACGCAGTATTTT
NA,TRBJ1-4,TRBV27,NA,CASSAQFNEKLFF,TGTGCCAGCAGTGCACAGTTTAATGAAAAACTGTTTTTT
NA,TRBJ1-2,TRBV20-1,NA,CSAGRLNGYTF,TGCAGTGCTGGTCGGTTGAATGGCTACACCTTC
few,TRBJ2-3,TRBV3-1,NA,CASSQDLQLTDTQYF,TGTGCCAGCAGCCAAGATTTACAGCTCACAGATACGCAGTATTTT
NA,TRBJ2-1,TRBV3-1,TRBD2,CASRDTSGGYSRFF,TGTGCCAGCAGGGATACTAGCGGGGGTTATTCCCGGTTCTTC
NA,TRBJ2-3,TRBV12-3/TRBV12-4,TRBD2,CASSLARGGRALEDTQYF,TGTGCCAGCAGTTTAGCGCGTGGCGGGAGGGCCTTGGAAGATACGCAGTATTTT
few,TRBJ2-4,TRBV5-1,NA,CASSLDTTKNIQYF,TGCGCCAGCAGCTTGGACACCACCAAAAACATTCAGTACTTC
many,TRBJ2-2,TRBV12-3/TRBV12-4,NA,CASTPRGNTGELFF,TGTGCCAGTACGCCCCGGGGTAACACCGGGGAGCTGTTTTTT
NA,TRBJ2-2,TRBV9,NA,CASSVGPAHWNTGELFF,TGTGCCAGCAGCGTAGGCCCGGCACACTGGAACACCGGGGAGCTGTTTTTT
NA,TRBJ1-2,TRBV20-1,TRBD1,CSARIPRQGQTF,TGCAGTGCTAGAATCCCAAGACAGGGGCAGACCTTC
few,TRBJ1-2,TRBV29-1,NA,CSVEYTGNYGYTF,TGCAGCGTAGAATACACAGGGAACTATGGCTACACCTTC
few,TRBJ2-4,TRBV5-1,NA,CASSLTQEGRGDIQYF,TGCGCCAGCAGCTTGACCCAGGAGGGGCGGGGCGACATTCAGTACTTC
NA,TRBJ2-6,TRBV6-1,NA,CASSEWLAGANVLTF,TGTGCCAGCAGTGAATGGCTTGCTGGGGCCAACGTCCTGACTTTC
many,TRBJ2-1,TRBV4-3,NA,CASSQHRDVSYNEQFF,TGCGCCAGCAGCCAACACCGGGACGTATCCTACAATGAGCAGTTCTTC
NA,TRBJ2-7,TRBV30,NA,CAWKSRVDLYEQYF,TGTGCCTGGAAGTCCAGGGTAGATCTCTACGAGCAGTACTTC
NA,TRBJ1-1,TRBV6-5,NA,CASSYELNRLEAFF,TGTGCCAGCAGTTACGAACTAAACCGACTTGAAGCTTTCTTT
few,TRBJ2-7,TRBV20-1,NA,CSARGPASYEQYF,TGCAGTGCTAGAGGGCCAGCCTCCTACGAGCAGTACTTC
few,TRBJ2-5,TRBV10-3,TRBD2,CAISRLAGETQYF,TGTGCCATCAGTAGACTAGCCGGGGAGACCCAGTACTTC
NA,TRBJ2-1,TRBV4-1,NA,CASSQPPRGNEQFF,TGCGCCAGCAGCCAACCCCCACGGGGGAATGAGCAGTTCTTC
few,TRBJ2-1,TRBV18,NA,CASSLRLPKTDEQFF,TGTGCCAGCTCCCTCCGACTCCCAAAAACGGATGAGCAGTTCTTC
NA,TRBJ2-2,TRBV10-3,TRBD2,CAISEVRLADTGELFF,TGTGCCATCAGTGAGGTGAGACTAGCGGACACCGGGGAGCTGTTTTTT
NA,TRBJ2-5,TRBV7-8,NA,CASSLARRVETQYF,TGTGCCAGCAGCTTAGCTCGGAGGGTGGAGACCCAGTACTTC
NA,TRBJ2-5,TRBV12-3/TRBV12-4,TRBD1,CASTPGQGLTQYF,TGTGCCAGCACTCCGGGACAGGGACTTACCCAGTACTTC
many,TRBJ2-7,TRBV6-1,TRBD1,CASSEDDREYEQYF,TGTGCCAGCAGTGAAGATGACAGGGAATACGAGCAGTACTTC
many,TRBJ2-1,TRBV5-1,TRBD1,CASSLDGQGFNEQFF,TGCGCCAGCAGCTTGGATGGACAGGGGTTCAATGAGCAGTTCTTC
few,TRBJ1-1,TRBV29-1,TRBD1,CSVENPRQGVGTEAFF,TGCAGCGTTGAGAACCCACGTCAGGGGGTCGGCACTGAAGCTTTCTTT
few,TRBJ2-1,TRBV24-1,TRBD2,CATSDFGLAGYNEQFF,TGTGCCACCAGTGATTTCGGCCTAGCGGGTTACAATGAGCAGTTCTTC
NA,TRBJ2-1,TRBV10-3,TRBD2,CAISESSTSSGRRNEQFF,TGTGCCATCAGTGAGTCTTCGACATCCAGCGGGAGGCGCAATGAGCAGTTCTTC
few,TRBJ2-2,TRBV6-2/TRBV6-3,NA,CASSYTGPANTGELFF,TGTGCCAGCAGTTATACGGGACCAGCGAACACCGGGGAGCTGTTTTTT
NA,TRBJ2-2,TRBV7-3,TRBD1,CASSPDRGATGELFF,TGTGCCAGCAGCCCTGACAGGGGTGCAACCGGGGAGCTGTTTTTT